This TCR beta chain came from a study of T cells after yellow fever vaccination (dated by TCRdb to the late 2010s). In the study overall: The SMART-Seq v4 Ultra Low Input RNA kit was used to prepare libraries from fractions with low cell numbers. To follow T-cell clones before and after primary and booster YFV17D yellow fever vaccination, bulk TCR alpha and beta repertoires were sequenced over time. Two healthy male donors made up the cohort, one aged 18 to 29 years and the other aged 30 to 40 years. Blood was drawn at multiple timepoints before and after primary and secondary immunization, with bulk PBMC replicates and cell subsets isolated. General study outcomes and caveats: Most clones expanded after primary vaccination were re-detected after the booster (around 96% of CD4 and around 88% of CD8), suggesting broad memory maintenance. The secondary T-cell response was weaker than the primary response but faster, peaking on day 5 instead of day 15. FACS-sorted repertoires could contain abundant contaminating clonotypes from the bulk population, so computational filtering was required. Because only two donors were included in the study, the extent to which the findings can be generalized is limited. A small fraction of clonotypes appeared in both the CD4 and CD8 compartments, likely as a result of convergent recombination.

TCR cDNA was synthesized by 5'RACE template switching, which introduced a universal primer site and unique molecular identifiers. Priming for cDNA synthesis came from both the TCR alpha and TCR beta constant segments. Libraries were amplified in two PCR steps, with sample barcodes and sequencing adapters added in the second step. Libraries were sequenced on Illumina HiSeq 2500 (2x100 bp) or NovaSeq (2x150 bp). Regarding the original processing steps: MIGEC handled demultiplexing of reads and collapsing into UMI consensus sequences, while MiXCR performed V(D)J alignment. Clonotypes responding to the vaccine were identified with edgeR on replicate PBMC samples, with the criteria of FDR below 0.01 and a log2 fold change above 5 up to day 15. Each bulk clonotype received a CD4 or CD8 identity based on whether the sequenced CD4 or CD8 repertoire contained that clonotype at higher abundance. The public reads were reanalyzed by TCRdb: fastp trimming at Q25, MiXCR alignment, in-frame beta chains only. One record per CDR3 amino acid sequence lists the most common genes and DNA. In this record, the V and J calls reflect TCRdb's handling and not the investigators' own analysis. Across this sample there are some 600,000 distinct CDR3 sequences, with roughly an eighth seen only once. The top ten clonotypes cover just under 15% of the sample.

The cysteine opens and the phenylalanine closes a CDR3 of 18 amino acids. The retained sequence is limited to the CDR3, 54 bases, with the frame set at the first base. The germline V gene encodes CDR1 DFQATT and CDR2 SNEGSKA (reference sequence). The sample's treatment or condition label, decoded: live attenuated yellow fever vaccine strain. Two biological replicates of bulk PBMCs were collected at each blood-draw timepoint. A standard Ficoll-Paque protocol was used to isolate PBMCs from peripheral blood. TriZol was used to extract RNA from bulk PBMCs, CD4 and CD8 fractions, and dextramer-positive and dextramer-negative fractions. This clonotype was detected only a few times. No antigen is known for it. At one of its ends the junction is not consistent with the germline gene, which may arise from a read error.

This specimen consisted of PBMCs, obtained on the day of the yellow fever booster vaccination. The sequence joins TRBV20-1 to TRBJ2-3; TRBD2 aligns with 14 central bases. This TCR was sampled from a man in his thirties or forties who received the YFV17D yellow fever vaccine. Here is the DNA: TGCTGTGCTAGAGACCCTTCGGGACTAGCGGGGGGCACAGATACGCAGTATTTT. Its coded protein is CCARDPSGLAGGTDTQYF.